Listed below are T cell receptor beta chains from one sample, sequenced in a study of neurological immune-mediated disorders. TCRdb itself ran the 5' RACE reads through MiXCR, one entry per CDR3 protein. The sample has 49,000 or so distinct CDR3 sequences; approximately 15% are singletons. The sample consisted of PBMCs. All receptors come from a man aged 55 to 70 in good health. Each CDR3 is given with its conserved first and last residue. A D gene is named only where the DNA matches it firmly. Rows give clone size only sometimes, using once, few, many, or a class for an expanded clone.

TRBD2	TRBV7-2	TRBJ2-3	many	TGTGCCAGCAGCTTAGTATTGACGACTAGCGGGAGGATCGCAGATACGCAGTATTTT	CASSLVLTTSGRIADTQYF
NA	TRBV14	TRBJ2-7	many	TGTGCCAGCAGCCAAAAGACCCCCCACGCAGCCAACTACGAGCAGTACTTC	CASSQKTPHAANYEQYF
NA	TRBV28	TRBJ2-3	many	TGTGCCAGCAGTTTAGGGATCGTTACGGCAGATACGCAGTATTTT	CASSLGIVTADTQYF
NA	TRBV11-2	TRBJ1-1	NA	TGTGCCAGCAGCCCCAGGGGCCAGATGAACACTGAAGCTTTCTTT	CASSPRGQMNTEAFF
NA	TRBV3-1	TRBJ2-1	few	TGTGCCAGCAGTCATCTGGGCAATGAGCAGTTCTTC	CASSHLGNEQFF
TRBD2	TRBV20-1	TRBJ2-1	many	TGCAGTGCTAGAGGGCTAGCGGGAGTACGTGAGCAGTTCTTC	CSARGLAGVREQFF
NA	TRBV5-5	TRBJ1-2	many	TGTGCCAGCAGCCGCGATCCGGTAGAATATGGCTACACCTTC	CASSRDPVEYGYTF
TRBD2	TRBV29-1	TRBJ2-1	NA	TGCAGCGTTGAACCGAGGGGTGCGGGAGTGGCGTACAATGAGCAGTTCTTC	CSVEPRGAGVAYNEQFF
NA	TRBV27	TRBJ2-7	NA	TGTGCCGGCAGTTTAAGCGAGAGGGCCCGTTCCTACGAGCAGTACTTC	CAGSLSERARSYEQYF
NA	TRBV14	TRBJ2-1	many	TGTGCCACCGAAAGACTTGGGACTTCTAGCTCCTACAATGAGCAGTTCTTC	CATERLGTSSSYNEQFF
NA	TRBV6-5	TRBJ2-7	many	TGTGCCAGCAGCTGGTCCGGGACTGATTCCTACGAGCAGTACTTC	CASSWSGTDSYEQYF
TRBD1	TRBV3-1	TRBJ1-6	many	TGTGCCAGCAGCCAAGGGACTCAGGGGGCGTCGAATTCACCCCTCCACTTT	CASSQGTQGASNSPLHF
NA	TRBV5-1	TRBJ1-1	NA	TGCGCCAGCAGCTTAACAGGGAGCATGAACACTGAAGCTTTCTTT	CASSLTGSMNTEAFF
TRBD2	TRBV9	TRBJ2-3	many	TGTGCCAGCAGCGGTAGCGGGAGTGGCGCAGATACGCAGTATTTT	CASSGSGSGADTQYF
NA	TRBV20-1	TRBJ2-1	many	TGCAGTGCTATGACCCCGATCAATGAGCAGTTCTTC	CSAMTPINEQFF
TRBD1	TRBV9	TRBJ2-2	many	TGTGCCAGCAGCATGCTGACAGGGAAGACCGGGGAGCTGTTTTTT	CASSMLTGKTGELFF
NA	TRBV14	TRBJ1-1	many	TGTGCCAGCCTCCAGACAGGTGGTATGAACACTGAAGCTTTCTTT	CASLQTGGMNTEAFF
NA	TRBV20-1	TRBJ1-3	many	TGCAGTGCCCCAAGGGGTGATGGAAACACCATATATTTT	CSAPRGDGNTIYF
TRBD2	TRBV28	TRBJ2-7	NA	TGTGCCAGCAGTTTGAATAGCGGGAGAAGGTACTTC	CASSLNSGRRYF
NA	TRBV12-2	TRBJ1-5	NA	TGTGCAAGTCGCTTAGGGTGGTATTGGGGCGGACGTCAGCCCCAGCATTTT	CASRLGWYWGGRQPQHF
NA	TRBV29-1	TRBJ1-5	NA	TGCAGCGTTGCAGTGACCTTAGGTCAGCCCCAGCATTTT	CSVAVTLGQPQHF
NA	TRBV6-1	TRBJ2-5	many	TGTGCCAGCAGTGAAAACTCCATCGGGACCCAGTACTTC	CASSENSIGTQYF
NA	TRBV3-1	TRBJ2-2	many	TGTGCCAGCAGTAGACCGGGACAACACACCGGGGAGCTGTTTTTT	CASSRPGQHTGELFF
TRBD2	TRBV14	TRBJ2-5	NA	TGTGCCAGCAGCCTTCTAGCGGGGGCATTCCAAGAGACCCAGTACTTC	CASSLLAGAFQETQYF
NA	TRBV12-3/TRBV12-4	TRBJ2-2	NA	TGTGCCAGCAGAGTTGGGACGAACACCGGGGAGCTGTTTTTT	CASRVGTNTGELFF
TRBD2	TRBV20-1	TRBJ2-2	many	TGCAGTGCTAGCGGGAGGGCTATGGGGGAGCTGTTTTTT	CSASGRAMGELFF
TRBD2	TRBV7-3	TRBJ2-1	NA	TGTGCCAGCAGCGTAGCGGGAGGGGGCTACAATGAGCAGTTCTTC	CASSVAGGGYNEQFF